Following are 11 T cell receptor beta chains from one sample sequenced in a study of blood T cell repertoires in COVID-19. Sequenced by immunoSEQ multiplex PCR; TCRdb stores in-frame clones only, minus some. The sample lists hundreds of thousands of clones, 86% occurring once. Sequenced input: peripheral blood. Receptors were obtained from a woman aged 25 to 45 with active or convalescent COVID-19.

J is TRBJ2-2 and V is TRBV18; D gene unclear. This CDR3 region has 15 residues. From germline, CDR1 is KGHSH and CDR2 LQKENI. V lost 3 bases and J lost 4, with 12 bases in between. CDR3 sequence reads: CASSPGQSLTGELFF. The CDR3 DNA is TGTGCCAGCTCACCTGGGCAGTCCCTCACCGGGGAGCTGTTTTTT.

The chain couples TRBV27 to TRBJ2-5; TRBD1 agrees at 8 bases. Germline V gene data show CDR1 as MNHEY and CDR2 as SMNVEV (reference sequence). The CDR3 covers 17 residues. Trimming removed 1 base from V and 5 bases from J; junction bases left unmatched: 12. DNA of the CDR3: TGTGCCAGCAGTTTATACGCGGGGCAGGGGGCTTCGGAGACCCAGTACTTC. This encodes CASSLYAGQGASETQYF.

The chain is built from TRBV5-8 and TRBJ2-2, with D perhaps TRBD2 (5 bases). Trimming pared 5 bases from V and 2 bases from J, leaving 13 bases between. From germline, CDR1 is SGHTS and CDR2 YDEGEE. This CDR3 spans 15 amino acids. CDR3 sequence: CASRTTRENTGELFF. Written as DNA, the CDR3 is TGTGCCAGCAGAACCACGAGGGAAAACACCGGGGAGCTGTTTTTT.

The J gene is TRBJ2-2, the V gene TRBV5-1; D perhaps matches TRBD1 (6 bases). Germline V gene lookup returns CDR1 SGHRS and CDR2 YFSETQ. Trimming took 4 bases from V and 3 from J, leaving 10 bases between them. The CDR3 is made up of 14 amino acids. CDR3 nucleotides: TGCGCCAGCAGCCGGGACACAGACACCGGGGAGCTGTTTTTT. It is translated as CASSRDTDTGELFF.

The chain combines TRBV7-6 with TRBJ2-7; possible D gene TRBD1, 5 bases. Germline assignment: CDR1 SGHVS and CDR2 FNYEAQ. The germline V and J ends were trimmed by 4 bases and 6 bases, with 22 bases remaining between them. The length of the CDR3 is 16 residues. CDR3 residues: CASSSGLDGRVSEQYF. DNA of the CDR3: TGTGCCAGCAGCTCAGGGTTAGATGGCAGGGTGAGCGAGCAGTACTTC.

The chain joins TRBV5-1 to TRBJ2-2; TRBD1 is a possible D gene (5 bases). This CDR3 is built from 15 residues. Per the germline V gene, CDR1 is SGHRS and CDR2 is YFSETQ. V lost 0 bases and J 3 bases, leaving 9 bases between the germline ends. The CDR3 bases are TGCGCCAGCAGCTTGGAAGGGGCTTACACCGGGGAGCTGTTTTTT. It translates to CASSLEGAYTGELFF.

The gene calls are TRBV5-1 and TRBJ1-5; 12 positions agree with TRBD1. The CDR3 extends over 15 amino acids. V gave up 4 bases and J gave up 11 bases; unmatched junction bases: 10. Germline V CDR1 and CDR2: SGHRS, YFSETQ. In nucleotides, the CDR3 is TGCGCCAGCAGCCAAGGGGGACAGGGGGCTGAATCCCAGCATTTT. Encoded protein: CASSQGGQGAESQHF.

V is TRBV19 and J is TRBJ1-5; D remains unclear. Per germline, CDR1 LNHDA and CDR2 SQIVND (reference sequence). V was clipped by 1 base and J by 5 bases, with 6 bases between them. The CDR3 covers 13 residues. CDR3 loop: CASSIAGDQPQHF. CDR3 nucleotides: TGTGCCAGTAGTATAGCGGGAGATCAGCCCCAGCATTTT.

The chain uses TRBV7-9 and TRBJ2-1, with TRBD2 matching 9 bases. With 3 bases clipped from V and 8 bases from J, the junction kept 17 bases outside the gene matches. The CDR3 has 18 amino acids. Germline V gene sequence: CDR1 SEHNR, CDR2 FQNEAQ (reference sequence). DNA for the CDR3: TGTGCCAGCAGCTTGGAGAGGTCTAGCGGGACTCTTACTGATGAGCAGTTCTTC. This translates into CASSLERSSGTLTDEQFF.

J is TRBJ2-2 and V is TRBV4-1, with a possible D match to TRBD2 (6 bases). There are 14 residues in the CDR3. Per germline, CDR1 MGHRA and CDR2 YSYEKL. V was trimmed by 4 bases and J by 5 bases, leaving 11 bases between them. Here the CDR3 reads CASSPRTTTGELFF. In DNA, the CDR3 is TGCGCCAGCAGCCCCAGGACTACGACCGGGGAGCTGTTTTTT.

The chain recombines TRBV3-1 (or the pseudogene TRBV3-2) with TRBJ1-4; D unresolved. Germline V CDR1 and CDR2: LGHDT, YNNKEL (reference sequence). The CDR3 totals 13 residues. Between the trimmed V and J ends, which lost 3 bases and 8 bases, there was a span of 10 bases. The CDR3 region is CASSHGGREKLFF. In DNA form, the CDR3 reads TGTGCCAGCAGCCACGGAGGTCGGGAAAAACTGTTTTTT.